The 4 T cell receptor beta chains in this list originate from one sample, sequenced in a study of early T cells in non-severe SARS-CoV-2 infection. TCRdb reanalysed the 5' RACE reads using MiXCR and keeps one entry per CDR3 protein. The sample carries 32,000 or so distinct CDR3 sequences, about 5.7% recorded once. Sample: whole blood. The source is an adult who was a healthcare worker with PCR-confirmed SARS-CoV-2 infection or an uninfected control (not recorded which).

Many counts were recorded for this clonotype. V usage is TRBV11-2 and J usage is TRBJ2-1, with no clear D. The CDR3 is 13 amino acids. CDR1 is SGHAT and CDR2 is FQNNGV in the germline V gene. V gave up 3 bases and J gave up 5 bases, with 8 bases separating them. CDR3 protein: CASSFARDNEQFF. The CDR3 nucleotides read TGTGCCAGCAGCTTTGCTCGAGACAATGAGCAGTTCTTC.

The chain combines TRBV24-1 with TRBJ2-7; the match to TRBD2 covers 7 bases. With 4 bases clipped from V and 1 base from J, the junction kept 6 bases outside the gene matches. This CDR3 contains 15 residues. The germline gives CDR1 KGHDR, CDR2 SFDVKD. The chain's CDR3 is CATSEGGAGSYEQYF. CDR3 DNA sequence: TGTGCCACCAGTGAGGGAGGAGCGGGATCCTACGAGCAGTACTTC.

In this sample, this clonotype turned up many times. As DNA, the CDR3 is TGTGCCTGGAGGATTCAGGGGGGTGAAAAACTGTTTTTT. Amino acids: CAWRIQGGEKLFF. The gene calls are TRBV30 and TRBJ1-4; 7 bases match TRBD1. Germline CDR1 GTSNPN, CDR2 SVGIG (reference sequence). V lost 3 bases to trimming and J lost 7 bases; unmatched junction nucleotides: 5. This CDR3 is built from 13 residues.

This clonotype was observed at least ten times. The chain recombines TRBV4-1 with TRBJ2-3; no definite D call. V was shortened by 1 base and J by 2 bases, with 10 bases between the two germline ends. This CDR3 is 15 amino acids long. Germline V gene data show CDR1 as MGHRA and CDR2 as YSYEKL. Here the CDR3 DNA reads TGCGCCAGCAGCCAAGTCGGCTTCCTCACAGATACGCAGTATTTT. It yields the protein CASSQVGFLTDTQYF.